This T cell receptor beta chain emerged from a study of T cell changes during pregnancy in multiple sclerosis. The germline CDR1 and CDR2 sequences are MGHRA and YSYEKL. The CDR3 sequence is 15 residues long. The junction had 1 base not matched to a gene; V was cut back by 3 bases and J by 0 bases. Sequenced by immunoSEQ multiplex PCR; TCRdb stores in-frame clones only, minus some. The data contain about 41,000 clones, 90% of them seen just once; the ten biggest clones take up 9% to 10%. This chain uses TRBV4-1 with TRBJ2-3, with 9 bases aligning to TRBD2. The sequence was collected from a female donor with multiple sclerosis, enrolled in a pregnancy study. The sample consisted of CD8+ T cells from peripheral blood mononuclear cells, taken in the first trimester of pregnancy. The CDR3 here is CASSQGLASTDTQYF. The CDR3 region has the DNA TGCGCCAGCAGCCAGGGACTAGCAAGCACAGATACGCAGTATTTT.